A single sample gave rise to the 19 T cell receptor beta chains below, sequenced in a study of regulatory T cells in long-lasting Graves disease. Relying on iRepertoire HTBI primers and Arm-PCR of CDR3 regions, the team built TCR beta libraries. Using its own MiXCR run on the multiplex PCR reads, TCRdb lists one record per CDR3 protein. The sample has roughly 610,000 distinct CDR3 sequences, less than 20% seen once; the top ten hold more than 15%. As for time point: newly diagnosed GD, antithyroid drugs for less than 3 months. PBMC RNA served as the TCR library source. The same data also went into a second study, on T cells in Graves' hyperthyroidism and ophthalmopathy.

Material: peripheral blood mononuclear cells (PBMCs), obtained at new diagnosis, from a patient treated with antithyroid drugs. The receptors were gathered from a woman aged 25 to 39 with Graves disease.

In this sample, this clonotype turned up many times. V is TRBV2 and J is TRBJ2-7; 11 nucleotides agree with TRBD1. The CDR3 spans 13 residues. Trimming at V came to 6 bases and at J to 4 bases, leaving 2 bases not matched to a gene. The germline CDR1 and CDR2 sequences are SNHLY and FYNNEI. The CDR3 bases are TGTGCCAGCAGCGGACAGGGGGCGTACGAGCAGTACTTC. Translation: CASSGQGAYEQYF.

The rearrangement links TRBV7-3 to TRBJ2-7; 13 bases are a match to TRBD2. V gave up 5 bases and J gave up 9 bases; unmatched junction bases: 4. This CDR3 comprises 13 residues. CDR1 SGHTA and CDR2 FQGTGA come from the germline V gene. The CDR3: CASSTGLAGAQYF. The DNA of the CDR3 is TGTGCCAGCAGCACCGGACTAGCGGGGGCGCAGTACTTC.

This clonotype was counted ten times or more. Written as DNA, the CDR3 is TGTGCCAGCAGTGAATTGGGACAGGGAGGCGAGCAGTACTTC. Its protein is CASSELGQGGEQYF. The chain employs TRBV2 and TRBJ2-7; TRBD1 aligns across 9 bases. The V and J ends lost 2 bases and 6 bases, in that order; junction bases with no gene match: 5. Germline assignment: CDR1 SNHLY and CDR2 FYNNEI. The CDR3 is made up of 14 amino acids.

This clonotype appeared many times. CDR3 amino acids: CRGSGTGVTEAFF. CDR3 bases: TGCAGAGGATCCGGGACAGGAGTAACTGAAGCTTTCTTT. The chain combines TRBV20-1 with TRBJ1-1; 8 bases agree with TRBD1. CDR3 length: 13 amino acids. CDR1 is DFQATT, CDR2 SNEGSKA, per germline (reference sequence).

This clonotype was counted many times. The rearrangement uses TRBV7-2 and TRBJ1-1; 11 positions agree with TRBD1. With 4 bases clipped from V and 4 bases from J, the junction kept 2 bases outside the gene matches. Germline values: CDR1 SGHTA, CDR2 FQGNSA. The CDR3 consists of 14 residues. CDR3 amino acids: CASSWTGGGTEAFF. The CDR3 nucleotides read TGTGCCAGCAGCTGGACAGGGGGCGGCACTGAAGCTTTCTTT.

This clonotype was detected many times. The chain joins TRBV6-2 or TRBV6-3 to TRBJ2-1; D is perhaps TRBD1 (6 bases). CDR1 is MNHEY and CDR2 is SVGEGT in the germline V gene. Trimming took 6 bases from V and 0 from J, leaving 9 bases between them. This CDR3 comprises 14 residues. CDR3 DNA sequence: TGTGCCAGCAGGAAGGACAGCTCCTACAATGAGCAGTTCTTC. Its protein is CASRKDSSYNEQFF.

The sample holds a few counts of this clonotype. The rearrangement uses TRBV14 and TRBJ1-1, with D perhaps TRBD1 (5 bases). Deletions cut 10 bases from V and 5 bases from J, with 14 bases between. This CDR3 comprises 12 residues. Germline V CDR1 and CDR2: SGHDN, FVKESK. In DNA, the CDR3 is TGTGCCACGGCTAGGGGCCCGACTGAAGCTTTCTTT. Translation: CATARGPTEAFF.

This chain joins TRBV6-2 or TRBV6-3 and TRBJ1-3; 8 bases fit TRBD1. The CDR3 contains 17 residues. Germline V gives CDR1 MNHEY, CDR2 SVGEGT. V gave up 4 bases and J gave up 0 bases; unmatched junction bases: 8. CDR3 protein: CASSSPGQANSGNTIYF. Written as DNA, the CDR3 is TGTGCCAGCAGTTCACCGGGACAGGCGAACTCTGGAAACACCATATATTTT.

This clonotype was found many times. The chain uses TRBV6-5 and TRBJ1-1; a possible D gene is TRBD1 (6 bases). Germline V gene data show CDR1 as MNHEY and CDR2 as SVGAGI. V lost 2 bases to trimming and J lost 4 bases, with 8 bases between them. The CDR3 contains 13 residues. The CDR3 sequence: CASSYGGPTEAFF. The CDR3 DNA sequence: TGTGCCAGCAGTTACGGGGGGCCCACTGAAGCTTTCTTT.

This clonotype was detected a few times. The J gene is TRBJ1-2, the V gene TRBV29-1; D possibly corresponds to TRBD1 (5 bases). Deletions cut 6 bases from V and 3 bases from J, with 11 bases between. There are 12 residues in the CDR3. CDR1 is SQVTM, CDR2 ANQGSEA, per germline. The CDR3 region is CSVRRGDYGYTF. CDR3 sequence (DNA): TGCAGCGTCCGTAGGGGAGACTATGGCTACACCTTC.

The table lists this clonotype with many counts. The V gene is TRBV29-1, the J gene TRBJ1-1; no reliable D call. In germline, CDR1 is SQVTM, CDR2 ANQGSEA. The CDR3 covers 10 residues. The germline V and J ends were trimmed by 4 bases and 8 bases, with 8 bases remaining between them. DNA of the CDR3: TGCAGCGTTGTCGTCAGGGAAGCTTTCTTT. Protein product: CSVVVREAFF.

This clonotype was recorded at least ten times. V usage is TRBV11-3 and J usage is TRBJ2-3; 7 bases line up with TRBD1. The CDR3 is 15 amino acids. Germline V gene lookup returns CDR1 SGHNT and CDR2 YENEEA. V was pared by 1 base and J by 6 bases, with 7 bases of the junction left unmatched. CDR3 sequence (DNA): TGTGCCAGCAGCTTAGGACTTACAGGGGAGGATACGCAGTATTTT. Translating gives CASSLGLTGEDTQYF.

This clonotype was observed a handful of times. The genes are TRBV28 and TRBJ2-3; 7 bases align to TRBD2. The CDR3 has 16 amino acids. The germline gives CDR1 MDHEN, CDR2 SYDVKM. Trimming cost V 5 bases and J 2 bases; bases outside gene matches: 10. The CDR3: CASSLSSGRNTDTQYF. CDR3 DNA sequence: TGTGCCAGCAGTCTTTCTAGCGGTAGGAACACAGATACGCAGTATTTT.

This clonotype was seen repeatedly, ten times or more. The chain uses TRBV12-3 or TRBV12-4 and TRBJ2-7; D unclear. CDR3 length: 12 amino acids. V lost 7 bases, J lost 4 bases, and 11 bases lay in between. The CDR3 DNA follows: TGTGCCAGCAAATCCCCCGGATACGAGCAGTACTTC. Encoded protein: CASKSPGYEQYF.

This clonotype was observed at least ten times. The chain employs TRBV11-2 and TRBJ2-3; 12 bases fit TRBD2. Germline loops: CDR1 SGHAT, CDR2 FQNNGV. The CDR3 contains 16 residues. The junction had 4 bases not matched to a gene; V was cut back by 5 bases and J by 1 base. The DNA for the CDR3 is TGTGCCAGCAGCCGGCGACTAGCGGGAGGCACAGATACGCAGTATTTT. This gives the protein CASSRRLAGGTDTQYF.

Points on this clonotype: This may come from a read error, since a much larger clone is one base off. V usage is TRBV7-3 and J usage is TRBJ2-1; D possibly corresponds to TRBD2 (6 bases). Trimming left V 3 bases short and J 6 bases short, with 9 bases between. This CDR3 spans 13 amino acids. CDR1 and CDR2 (germline): SGHTA, FQGTGA. The CDR3 region has the DNA TGTGCCAGCAGCTTCGGGGGACCCAATGAGCAGTTCTTC. Protein product: CASSFGGPNEQFF.

This clonotype turned up a few times. CDR3 protein: CASRGDRETGANVLTF. DNA of the CDR3: TGTGCCAGCAGAGGGGACAGGGAGACTGGGGCCAACGTCCTGACTTTC. The chain uses TRBV25-1 and TRBJ2-6; 9 bases fit TRBD1. The germline V gene has CDR1 MGHDK and CDR2 SYGVNS. The CDR3 loop spans 16 amino acids. The trim removed 6 bases at V and 2 bases at J, leaving 5 bases unmatched.

This clonotype has a single count. The V gene is TRBV19, the J gene TRBJ2-1; unclear D gene. Trimming left V 4 bases short and J 0 bases short, with 16 bases between. The CDR3 covers 17 residues. In germline, CDR1 is LNHDA, CDR2 SQIVND (reference sequence). This CDR3 is CASSTTVWRSSYNEQFF. CDR3 nucleotide sequence: TGTGCCAGTAGTACGACCGTTTGGCGGAGCTCCTACAATGAGCAGTTCTTC.

Note on this clonotype: This sequence may be a read error, since a much larger clone differs from it by one base. The rearrangement links TRBV2 to TRBJ2-3; 9 bases are shared with TRBD2. V gave up 4 bases and J gave up 6 bases; unmatched junction bases: 14. CDR1 is SNHLY and CDR2 is FYNNEI in the germline V gene. This CDR3 contains 17 residues. In DNA, the CDR3 is TGTGCCAGCAGTGGAGCAGGCCTAGCGGGGTTCAAGGATACGCAGTATTTT. This codes for CASSGAGLAGFKDTQYF.